Listed here are 30 T cell receptor beta chains from one sample, sequenced in a study of shared clonotypes between healthy human individuals. Only in-frame clones appear in the TCRdb table, and some are missing; sequencing was by immunoSEQ multiplex PCR. The sample shows roughly 2,000,000 clones, about 93% of them seen only once. Terminally differentiated effector memory CD45RA+ cells were excluded by CCR7 positive selection of CD45RO-negative cells. Sequencing was done on a sample of naive CD8+ T cells from PBMCs. These receptors came from a man aged 18 to 29 in good health. Some clones in this sample may be carry-over from other donors' samples.

V usage is TRBV4-3 and J usage is TRBJ2-7; D possibly uses TRBD1 or TRBD2 (5 bases each). The length of the CDR3 is 17 residues. Trimming shortened V by 3 bases and J by 2 bases, and 20 bases separated the two germline ends. Germline V gene sequence: CDR1 LGHNA, CDR2 YSLEER. The CDR3 here is CASSQAKAGTSPYEQYF. Written as DNA, the CDR3 is TGCGCCAGCAGCCAGGCAAAGGCCGGGACGTCTCCCTACGAGCAGTACTTC.

V usage is TRBV7-2 and J usage is TRBJ1-2; TRBD1 aligns across 9 bases. The CDR3 extends over 16 amino acids. Losses at the gene ends were 2 bases for V and 2 bases for J; bases not matched to a gene: 6. Germline V gives CDR1 SGHTA, CDR2 FQGNSA. CDR3 residues: CASSLFDRGSNYGYTF. The CDR3 nucleotides read TGTGCCAGCAGCTTATTCGACAGGGGGTCCAACTATGGCTACACCTTC.

The genes are TRBV28 and TRBJ1-5; 7 bases map to TRBD1. Germline-derived CDR1 and CDR2 are MDHEN and SYDVKM. The CDR3 loop spans 16 amino acids. The J segment lost 2 bases and the V segment lost 3 bases, leaving 7 bases of the junction unmatched. CDR3 region: CASSFSQGTGNQPQHF. The CDR3, as DNA: TGTGCCAGCAGTTTTTCACAGGGGACCGGCAATCAGCCCCAGCATTTT.

The V call is TRBV7-9, the J call TRBJ1-2, with D unclear. This CDR3 region has 12 residues. The V gene lost 4 bases and the J gene lost 8 bases, with 11 bases spanning the gap. CDR1 is SEHNR, CDR2 FQNEAQ, per germline (reference sequence). CDR3 sequence reads: CASSSGLGGYTF. CDR3 sequence (DNA): TGTGCCAGCAGCTCCGGTCTAGGCGGCTACACCTTC.

The CDR3 spells CASSFGLNEQFF. Here the CDR3 DNA reads TGTGCCAGCAGTTTCGGGCTCAATGAGCAGTTCTTC. The V gene is TRBV28, the J gene TRBJ2-1; D is unclear. V was cut by 3 bases and J by 6 bases, with 6 bases left in between. This CDR3 region has 12 residues. CDR1 is MDHEN, CDR2 SYDVKM, per germline.

The chain joins TRBV7-8 to TRBJ2-7; 8 bases are shared with TRBD1. Germline assignment: CDR1 SGHVS and CDR2 FQNEAQ. The CDR3 has 14 amino acids. V dropped 7 bases and J dropped 2; count of bases not matched to a gene: 7. The CDR3 sequence: CASISATGAYEQYF. The DNA of the CDR3 is TGTGCCAGCATCTCCGCGACAGGGGCCTACGAGCAGTACTTC. Full variable domain (missing parts from reference TRBV7-8 and TRBJ2-7): GAGVSQSPRYKVAKRGQDVALRCDPISGHVSLFWYQQALGQGPEFLTYFQNEAQLDKSGLPSDRFFAERPEGSVSTLKIQRTQQEDSAVYLCASISATGAYEQYFGPGTRLTVT.

The chain employs TRBV10-2 and TRBJ2-1, with TRBD2 matching over 12 bases. Germline loops: CDR1 WSHSY, CDR2 SAAADI. V lost 6 bases and J lost 7; bases outside the gene matches: 1. This CDR3 is built from 13 residues. CDR3: CASSTSGRNEQFF. CDR3 in DNA: TGCGCCAGCAGCACTAGCGGGAGGAATGAGCAGTTCTTC.

The rearrangement joins TRBV11-2 to TRBJ2-2; tentative D call: TRBD2 (6 bases). The CDR3 extends over 17 amino acids. Deletions cut 5 bases from V and 7 bases from J, with 23 bases between. The germline CDR1 and CDR2 sequences are SGHAT and FQNNGV. The CDR3 DNA follows: TGTGCCAGCAGCGGACCCGCTAGCGCCATAGGAGGCGGGGAGCTGTTTTTT. This encodes CASSGPASAIGGGELFF.

V usage is TRBV7-6 and J usage is TRBJ2-1; 7 bases are shared with TRBD2. V lost 6 bases and J lost 2; bases outside the gene matches: 13. This CDR3 comprises 17 residues. CDR1 and CDR2 (germline): SGHVS, FNYEAQ. The CDR3 region is CASRVSPGGGPYNEQFF. The CDR3 DNA reads TGTGCCAGCAGGGTTTCCCCGGGAGGAGGTCCCTACAATGAGCAGTTCTTC.

The V gene is TRBV27, the J gene TRBJ2-3; D is perhaps TRBD2 (5 bases). V lost 8 bases, J lost 5 bases, and 5 bases lay in between. Germline CDR1 and CDR2: MNHEY and SMNVEV (reference sequence). CDR3 length: 10 residues. CDR3 protein: CASGLDTQYF. CDR3 nucleotides: TGTGCCAGCGGACTAGATACGCAGTATTTT.

The chain uses TRBV7-9 and TRBJ2-3, with D perhaps matching TRBD1 or TRBD2 (5 bases each). V was cut by 6 bases and J by 1 base, with 14 bases left in between. The CDR3 consists of 15 residues. Germline V gives CDR1 SEHNR, CDR2 FQNEAQ (reference sequence). As DNA, the CDR3 is TGTGCCAGCAGTCGAGTGGGGACCGGCACAGATACGCAGTATTTT. This sequence encodes CASSRVGTGTDTQYF.

The V call is TRBV5-6, the J call TRBJ2-6; D is perhaps TRBD1 (5 bases). Germline CDR1 and CDR2: SGHDT and YYEEEE. V was trimmed by 2 bases and J by 0 bases, leaving 9 bases between them. The CDR3 is 16 residues long. Written as DNA, the CDR3 is TGTGCCAGCAGCTTAACAGGTTTCTCTGGGGCCAACGTCCTGACTTTC. The encoded protein is CASSLTGFSGANVLTF. The whole variable domain, filled in from reference TRBV5-6 and TRBJ2-6, reads DAGVTQSPTHLIKTRGQQVTLRCSPKSGHDTVSWYQQALGQGPQFIFQYYEEEERQRGNFPDRFSGHQFPNYSSELNVNALLLGDSALYLCASSLTGFSGANVLTFGAGSRLTVL.

V gene TRBV11-2 combines with J gene TRBJ2-7, with a tentative D call TRBD2 (5 bases). The CDR3 covers 14 residues. Looked up from germline, CDR1 is SGHAT and CDR2 is FQNNGV. V was clipped by 6 bases and J by 5 bases, with 17 bases between them. The CDR3 is CASSSGRLGNEQYF. DNA for the CDR3: TGTGCCAGCAGTTCTGGACGGCTCGGGAACGAGCAGTACTTC.

This chain joins TRBV4-1 and TRBJ1-2; 12 nucleotides align to TRBD1. The CDR3 totals 17 residues. CDR1 is MGHRA, CDR2 YSYEKL, per germline. V lost 0 bases and J lost 8; bases outside the gene matches: 10. CDR3 region: CASSQDGVGQGALGYTF. The CDR3 DNA sequence: TGCGCCAGCAGCCAAGATGGGGTGGGACAGGGGGCGCTGGGCTACACCTTC.

The chain carries TRBV9 and TRBJ1-3, with D maybe TRBD1 (5 bases). Looked up from germline, CDR1 is SGDLS and CDR2 is YYNGEE. V lost 7 bases, J lost 4 bases, and 18 bases lay in between. There are 15 residues in the CDR3. CDR3 nucleotides: TGTGCCAGCGAACAAGGGGCCGGGCGCGGAAACACCATATATTTT. It is translated as CASEQGAGRGNTIYF.

The chain couples TRBV27 to TRBJ1-4; no definite D call. Trimming shortened V by 6 bases and J by 4 bases, and 18 bases separated the two germline ends. Germline loops: CDR1 MNHEY, CDR2 SMNVEV (reference sequence). The CDR3 loop spans 16 amino acids. The CDR3 loop reads CASRPYSQTINEKLFF. CDR3 coding DNA: TGTGCCAGCAGACCCTACAGCCAAACAATTAATGAAAAACTGTTTTTT.

The genes are TRBV5-4 and TRBJ2-3; 7 bases map to TRBD1. The CDR3 loop spans 15 amino acids. Per the germline V gene, CDR1 is SGHNT and CDR2 is YYREEE (reference sequence). J was trimmed by 1 base and V by 4 bases; bases with no gene match: 6. The CDR3 nucleotides are TGTGCCAGCAGCAAACAGGGGTGGGGCACAGATACGCAGTATTTT. This translates into CASSKQGWGTDTQYF.

CDR3 bases: TGTGCCAGCAGCTTCGCTAGCTCCTACGAGCAGTACTTC. It codes for CASSFASSYEQYF. The chain has TRBV11-2 and TRBJ2-7; no firm D call. CDR1 and CDR2 (germline): SGHAT, FQNNGV. The CDR3 runs to 13 residues. V lost 3 bases to trimming and J lost 0 bases, with 6 bases between them.

CDR3 protein: CASSAPTGLAGFEQFF. CDR3 nucleotides: TGTGCCAGCAGCGCCCCCACGGGACTAGCGGGATTTGAGCAGTTCTTC. The chain links TRBV7-6 to TRBJ2-1; 13 bases are a match to TRBD2. CDR1 is SGHVS and CDR2 is FNYEAQ in the germline V gene. J was trimmed by 9 bases and V by 5 bases; bases with no gene match: 10. The CDR3 has 16 amino acids.

The chain recombines TRBV5-4 with TRBJ1-1; the D gene is possibly TRBD1 (5 bases). Trimming took off 4 bases at V and 4 bases at J, with 11 bases between the two ends. Per germline, CDR1 SGHNT and CDR2 YYREEE (reference sequence). The CDR3 consists of 13 residues. CDR3: CASSLGVVTEAFF. The CDR3 DNA reads TGTGCCAGCAGCCTAGGGGTGGTCACTGAAGCTTTCTTT.

This clone was detected once. The chain uses TRBV5-6 and TRBJ1-3; 7 nucleotides agree with TRBD1. Trimming removed 4 bases from V and 3 bases from J; junction bases left unmatched: 13. The germline V gene has CDR1 SGHDT and CDR2 YYEEEE. The CDR3 has 17 residues. This CDR3 reads CASSESQGLSFGNTIYF. The CDR3 DNA reads as TGTGCCAGCAGCGAATCACAGGGGTTGAGTTTTGGAAACACCATATATTTT. Full variable domain (missing parts from reference TRBV5-6 and TRBJ1-3): DAGVTQSPTHLIKTRGQQVTLRCSPKSGHDTVSWYQQALGQGPQFIFQYYEEEERQRGNFPDRFSGHQFPNYSSELNVNALLLGDSALYLCASSESQGLSFGNTIYFGEGSWLTVV.

The chain is built from TRBV28 and TRBJ2-7; a weak D match, TRBD1 (7 bases). Germline CDR1 and CDR2: MDHEN and SYDVKM. Trimming removed 6 bases at V and 6 bases at J, with 15 bases between. CDR3 length: 13 amino acids. CDR3: CASSLIQGGEQYF. CDR3 in DNA: TGTGCCAGCAGCCTAATCCAGGGGGGCGAGCAGTACTTC.

The chain carries TRBV6-5 and TRBJ1-4; no definite D call. Germline V gene sequence: CDR1 MNHEY, CDR2 SVGAGI. Trimming removed 0 bases from V and 4 bases from J, with 9 bases in between. The CDR3 spans 15 residues. Here the CDR3 reads CASSYSPSNNEKLFF. The DNA for the CDR3 is TGTGCCAGCAGTTACTCTCCAAGCAATAATGAAAAACTGTTTTTT.

About this clone: Other DNA sequences in the same sample also yield this CDR3. This rearrangement joins TRBV27 to TRBJ2-2; D is uncertain. Germline CDR1 reads MNHEY; CDR2 reads SMNVEV (reference sequence). V lost 3 bases, J lost 6 bases, and 5 bases lay in between. The length of the CDR3 is 12 residues. The CDR3: CASSLTAGELFF. For the CDR3, the DNA is TGTGCCAGCAGTTTGACCGCCGGGGAGCTGTTTTTT.

The V gene is TRBV15, the J gene TRBJ2-1; D is possibly TRBD2 (5 bases). Trimming pared 4 bases from V and 7 bases from J, leaving 11 bases between. Germline V lookup: CDR1 LNHNV, CDR2 YYDKDF (reference sequence). CDR3 size: 13 residues. CDR3 nucleotide sequence: TGTGCCACCAGCATGAAGCGGACTAATGAGCAGTTCTTC. It yields the protein CATSMKRTNEQFF.

This clone appeared once. The genes are TRBV5-5 and TRBJ2-7; D might be TRBD2 (6 bases). CDR3 length: 15 amino acids. Germline lookup yields CDR1 SGHKS and CDR2 YYEKEE (reference sequence). V was shortened by 5 bases and J by 6 bases, with 21 bases between the two germline ends. This CDR3 reads CASRGQEGRYSEQYF. The DNA of the CDR3 is TGTGCCAGCAGGGGGCAGGAGGGACGATATAGCGAGCAGTACTTC.

This rearrangement joins TRBV27 to TRBJ2-7, with 7 bases fitting TRBD1. Germline V gene sequence: CDR1 MNHEY, CDR2 SMNVEV (reference sequence). V gave up 3 bases and J gave up 2 bases; unmatched junction bases: 4. This CDR3 contains 14 residues. The CDR3 reads CASSFGTAAYEQYF. As DNA, the CDR3 is TGTGCCAGCAGTTTCGGGACAGCAGCCTACGAGCAGTACTTC.

The chain combines TRBV28 with TRBJ2-3, with D possibly TRBD1 on 6 matching bases. The CDR3 covers 16 residues. V was clipped by 7 bases and J by 2 bases, with 19 bases between them. Germline CDR1 and CDR2: MDHEN and SYDVKM. The CDR3 loop is CASTPIWGRATDTQYF. The DNA of the CDR3 is TGTGCCAGCACTCCTATCTGGGGGCGGGCCACAGATACGCAGTATTTT.

The gene calls are TRBV28 and TRBJ2-7; D ambiguous. The germline CDR1 and CDR2 sequences are MDHEN and SYDVKM. The CDR3 is 14 amino acids. The germline V and J ends were trimmed by 4 bases and 3 bases, with 13 bases remaining between them. CDR3 in DNA: TGTGCCAGCAGTTACACGCCTACTTTCTACGAGCAGTACTTC. Its translation is CASSYTPTFYEQYF.

The genes are TRBV28 and TRBJ1-1; 9 bases match TRBD1. Trimming took 6 bases from V and 5 from J; bases not matched to a gene: 7. Germline V gives CDR1 MDHEN, CDR2 SYDVKM. The CDR3 extends over 14 amino acids. CDR3 in amino acids: CASSPTGTGTEAFF. The DNA for the CDR3 is TGTGCCAGCAGCCCCACCGGGACAGGGACTGAAGCTTTCTTT.